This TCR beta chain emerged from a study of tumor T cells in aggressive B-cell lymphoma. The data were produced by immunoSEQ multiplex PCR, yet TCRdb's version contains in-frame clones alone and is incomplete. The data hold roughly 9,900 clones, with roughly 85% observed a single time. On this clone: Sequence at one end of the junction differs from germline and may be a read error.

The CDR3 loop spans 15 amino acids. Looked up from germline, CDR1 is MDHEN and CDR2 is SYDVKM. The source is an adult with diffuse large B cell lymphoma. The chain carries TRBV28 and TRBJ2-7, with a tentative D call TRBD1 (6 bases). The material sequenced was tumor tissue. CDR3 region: CASSPTGNPYYKQYF. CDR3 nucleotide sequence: TGTGCCAGCAGTCCTACAGGGAACCCGTACTACAAGCAGTACTTC.